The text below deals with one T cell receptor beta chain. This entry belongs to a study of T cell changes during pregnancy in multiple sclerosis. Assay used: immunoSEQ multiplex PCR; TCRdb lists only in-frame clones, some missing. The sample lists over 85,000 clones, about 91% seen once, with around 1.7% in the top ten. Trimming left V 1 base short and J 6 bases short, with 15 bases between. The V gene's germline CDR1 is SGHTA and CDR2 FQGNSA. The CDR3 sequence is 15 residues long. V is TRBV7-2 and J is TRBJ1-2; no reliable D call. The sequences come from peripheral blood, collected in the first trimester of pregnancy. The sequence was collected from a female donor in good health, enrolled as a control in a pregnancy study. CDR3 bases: TGTGCCAGCAGCTTAGATGGGAGACCGTTAAATGGCTACACCTTC. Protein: CASSLDGRPLNGYTF.